This T cell receptor beta chain is drawn from a study of T cells in Graves' hyperthyroidism and ophthalmopathy. CDR3 size: 14 residues. V was clipped by 1 base and J by 0 bases, with 3 bases between them. CDR1 is MDHEN and CDR2 is SYDVKM in the germline V gene. The source material, RNA transcripts, was used to amplify TCR beta CDR3 regions. In the first-round RT-PCR of the TCR CDR3, the HTBI primer set was used. MiXCR, applied by TCRdb to the multiplex PCR reads, yields one record per CDR3 protein. The repertoire consists of some 500,000 distinct CDR3 sequences, with 14% occurring once and the leading ten covering roughly 17%. This clonotype was observed many times. An absence of ophthalmopathy progression within 18 months meant stable Graves' hyperthyroidism.

This chain joins TRBV28 and TRBJ2-2, with no clear D. The sample was blood. The receptor's source is a woman younger than 35 with Graves' hyperthyroidism. The CDR3 loop is CASSLYTNTGELFF. The CDR3 DNA follows: TGTGCCAGCAGTTTATACACGAACACCGGGGAGCTGTTTTTT. The variable domain in full, with the rest retrieved from reference TRBV28 and TRBJ2-2, is DVKVTQSSRYLVKRTGEKVFLECVQDMDHENMFWYRQDPGLGLRLIYFSYDVKMKEKGDIPEGYSVSREKKERFSLILESASTNQTSMYLCASSLYTNTGELFFGEGSRLTVL.